What follows describes a single T cell receptor beta chain. This clonotype showed up just a few times. What antigen it recognizes has not been identified. No clone much larger than this one lies a single base away; base qualities are absent. Sequencing instrument: Illumina HiSeq 1500. TCRdb reprocessing: public reads trimmed at Q25 with fastp, clones called with MiXCR, in-frame beta chains kept. Rows are unified per CDR3 protein, each entry keeping the most common DNA and genes. For this sample the table gives 310,000 or so distinct CDR3 sequences, of which approximately 25% were detected only once. Together, the top ten hold roughly 14% of the sample. The intended sense of this specimen's treatment or condition label: in vitro stimulation with specific CMV peptide epitopes to enrich CMV-specific T cells. Based on the germline V gene, the CDR1 and CDR2 sequences are SGHTA and FQGNSA. The CDR3 contains 16 residues, cysteine and phenylalanine counted. Left in the record is the CDR3 DNA by itself, 48 bases read in frame from the first base. V and J are trimmed by 5 bases and 0 bases, and the gene matches miss 6 bases of the junction.

This entry is derived from a study of T cell repertoires in cytomegalovirus infection (dated by TCRdb to between 2018 and 2020). Regarding the study in general: Peptide stimulations targeted recently identified HLA-C-restricted CMV epitopes, whose presentation resists viral immunomodulation, together with well-studied HLA-B-restricted epitopes. Donor HLA type was relevant to the analysis, because carriage of CMV infection together with the matching HLA type was indicated by public TCR beta signatures.

Summary of the overall study and its limitations: Cumulative frequency of public TCR beta family members discriminated carriers of CMV infection plus the relevant HLA type in this cohort and an independent approximately 370-donor cohort. The ex vivo response was dominated by HLA-C-restricted CMV-specific TCR beta clonotypes, which also provided the single most frequent clonotype in two of eight donors.

Here the chain combines TRBV7-2 and TRBJ1-1, and 10 junctional nucleotides match TRBD1. This TCR was sampled from a human donor in good health (CMV status not recorded). Some clones in this sample may be carry-over from other donors' samples. The material was cultured PBMCs, obtained from culture after CMV antigen stimulation. The CDR3 corresponds to CASSAPGQGMNTEAFF. The nucleotides are TGTGCCAGCAGCGCTCCGGGACAGGGGATGAACACTGAAGCTTTCTTT. Joined to the reference TRBV7-2 and TRBJ1-1 proteins, this CDR3 gives the full variable domain: GAGVSQSPSNKVTEKGKDVELRCDPISGHTALYWYRQSLGQGLEFLIYFQGNSAPDKSGLPSDRFSAERTGGSVSTLTIQRTQQEDSAVYLCASSAPGQGMNTEAFFGQGTRLTVV.